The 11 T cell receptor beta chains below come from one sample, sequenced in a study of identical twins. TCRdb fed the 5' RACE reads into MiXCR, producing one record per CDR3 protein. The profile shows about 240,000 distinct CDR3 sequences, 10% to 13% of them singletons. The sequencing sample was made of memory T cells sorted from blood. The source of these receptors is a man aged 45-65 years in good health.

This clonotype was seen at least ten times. The DNA of the CDR3 is TGTGCCAGCAGCCAAGGAAAGGGGGCGGTTGCTGAAGCTTTCTTT. It codes for CASSQGKGAVAEAFF. The chain combines TRBV3-1 with TRBJ1-1; 7 bases line up with TRBD1. Germline V gene data show CDR1 as LGHDT and CDR2 as YNNKEL (reference sequence). CDR3 size: 15 residues. V shed 1 base and J 6 bases; nucleotides not matched to a gene: 8.

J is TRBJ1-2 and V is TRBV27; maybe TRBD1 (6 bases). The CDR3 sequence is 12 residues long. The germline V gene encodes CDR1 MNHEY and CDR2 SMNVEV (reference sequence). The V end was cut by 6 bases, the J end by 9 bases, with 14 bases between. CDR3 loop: CASREQGSRYTF. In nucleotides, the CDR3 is TGTGCCAGCAGGGAACAGGGAAGTCGCTACACCTTC.

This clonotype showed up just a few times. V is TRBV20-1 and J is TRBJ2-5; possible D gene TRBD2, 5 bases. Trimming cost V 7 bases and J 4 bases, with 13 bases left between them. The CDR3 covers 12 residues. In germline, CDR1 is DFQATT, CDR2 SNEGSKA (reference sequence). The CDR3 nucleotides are TGCAGTGTTGAGAGGGAGAGAGAGACCCAGTACTTC. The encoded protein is CSVERERETQYF.

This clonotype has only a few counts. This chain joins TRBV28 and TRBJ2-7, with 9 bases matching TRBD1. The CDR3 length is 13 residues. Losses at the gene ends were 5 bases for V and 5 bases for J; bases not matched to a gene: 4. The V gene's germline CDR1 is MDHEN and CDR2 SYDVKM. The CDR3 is CASSRQGEHEQYF. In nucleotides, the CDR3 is TGTGCCAGCAGTCGACAGGGGGAACACGAGCAGTACTTC.

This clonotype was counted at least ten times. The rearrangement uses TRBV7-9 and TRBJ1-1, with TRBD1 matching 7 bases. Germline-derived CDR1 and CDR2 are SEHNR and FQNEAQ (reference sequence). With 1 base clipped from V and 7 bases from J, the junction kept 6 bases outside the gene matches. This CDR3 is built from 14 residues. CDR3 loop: CASSLDKGADEAFF. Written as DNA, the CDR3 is TGTGCCAGCAGCTTAGATAAGGGGGCCGATGAAGCTTTCTTT.

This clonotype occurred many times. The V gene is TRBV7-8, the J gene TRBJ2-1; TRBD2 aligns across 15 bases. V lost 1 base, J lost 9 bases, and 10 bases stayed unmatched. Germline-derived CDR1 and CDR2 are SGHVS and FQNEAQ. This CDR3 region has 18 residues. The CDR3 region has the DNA TGTGCCAGCAGCTTAGGGTGGACTAGCGGGAGGGCTAATAGTGAGCAGTTCTTC. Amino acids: CASSLGWTSGRANSEQFF.

The CDR3 sequence is CASSAYSRNYEQYF. CDR3 DNA: TGTGCCAGCAGCGCCTATTCCCGGAACTACGAGCAGTACTTC. J is TRBJ2-7 and V is TRBV9; D call uncertain. CDR3 size: 14 residues. CDR1 is SGDLS and CDR2 is YYNGEE in the germline V gene. Deletions cut 3 bases from V and 3 bases from J, with 13 bases between.

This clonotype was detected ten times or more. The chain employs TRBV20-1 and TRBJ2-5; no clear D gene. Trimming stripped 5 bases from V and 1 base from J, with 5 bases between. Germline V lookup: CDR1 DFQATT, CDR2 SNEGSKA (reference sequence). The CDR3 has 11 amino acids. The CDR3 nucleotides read TGCAGTGCTGGAACCCAAGAGACCCAGTACTTC. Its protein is CSAGTQETQYF.

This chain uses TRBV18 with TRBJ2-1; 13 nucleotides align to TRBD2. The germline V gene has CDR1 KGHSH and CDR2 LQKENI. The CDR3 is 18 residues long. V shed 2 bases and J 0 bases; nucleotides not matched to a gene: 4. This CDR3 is CASSPMTSGGYSYNEQFF. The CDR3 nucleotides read TGTGCCAGCTCACCAATGACTAGCGGGGGGTACTCCTACAATGAGCAGTTCTTC.

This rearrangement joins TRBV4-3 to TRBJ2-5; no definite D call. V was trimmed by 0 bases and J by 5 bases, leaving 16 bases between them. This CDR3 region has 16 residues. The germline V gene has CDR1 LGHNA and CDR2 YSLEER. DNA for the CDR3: TGCGCCAGCAGCCAAGACTTTGGGAATTTTCGGGAGACCCAGTACTTC. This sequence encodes CASSQDFGNFRETQYF.

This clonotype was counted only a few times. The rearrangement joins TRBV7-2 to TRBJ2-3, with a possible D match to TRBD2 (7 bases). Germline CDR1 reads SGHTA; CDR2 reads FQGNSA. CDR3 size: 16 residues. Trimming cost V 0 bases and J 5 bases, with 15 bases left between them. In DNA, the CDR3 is TGTGCCAGCAGCTTAGCCGGAGGGGGGGTCGGAGATACGCAGTATTTT. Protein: CASSLAGGGVGDTQYF. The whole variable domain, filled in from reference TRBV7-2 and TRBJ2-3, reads GAGVSQSPSNKVTEKGKDVELRCDPISGHTALYWYRQSLGQGLEFLIYFQGNSAPDKSGLPSDRFSAERTGGSVSTLTIQRTQQEDSAVYLCASSLAGGGVGDTQYFGPGTRLTVL.